This TCR beta chain was documented in a study of blood T cell repertoires in COVID-19. The overall study: Italy, Spain and the United States were the sources of the convalescent and acute COVID-19 samples. Nucleic acid was either cDNA or gDNA, and it came from T cells, B-cell-depleted T cells, or PBMCs.

Germline V gene lookup returns CDR1 KGHSH and CDR2 LQKENI. This CDR3 region has 21 residues. V lost 2 bases to trimming and J lost 1 base, with 24 bases between them. In the source study's methods: Estimated nucleated cell counts came from reference gene primer amplification. The repertoire was sequenced with immunoSEQ multiplex PCR; TCRdb's copy has only in-frame clones and lacks some. For V, J and clone size, that table is used; D and trimming come from the DNA. The sample lists about 15,000 clones; more than 80% were seen once. This sequence was found in a human donor in a cohort sampled during active COVID-19. The rearrangement links TRBV18 to TRBJ2-6, with a weak D call TRBD2 (6 bases). The sequenced sample was peripheral blood. The CDR3 protein is CASSPEYFGGNLGSGANVLTF. CDR3 coding DNA: TGTGCCAGCTCACCAGAGTATTTCGGGGGAAATCTCGGGTCTGGGGCCAACGTCCTGACTTTC.